This is a list of T cell receptor beta chains from one sample in a study of control samples from healthy donors and cancer patients. The assay was immunoSEQ multiplex PCR, and TCRdb's table has in-frame clones only and misses some. The table has under 70,000 clones, about nine tenths seen once. Sequencing was carried out using PBMCs. These receptors came from a man in his sixties with head and neck cancer. The CDR3 runs from the conserved cysteine through the conserved F or W. The D gene is left open where the match is weak. Size is omitted from some rows. Given values are once, few, many or a class for expanded clones.

D | size | J | V | CDR3 | DNA
TRBD2 | . | TRBJ2-1 | TRBV7-2 | CASSPGLAGGSYNEQFF | TGTGCCAGCAGCCCGGGACTAGCGGGGGGATCGTACAATGAGCAGTTCTTC
TRBD1 | . | TRBJ1-2 | TRBV6-6 | CASSYNRGPNYGYTF | TGTGCCAGCAGTTACAACAGGGGGCCTAACTATGGCTACACCTTC
TRBD1 | . | TRBJ1-1 | TRBV5-1 | CASSSRTGGSYTEAFF | TGCGCCAGCAGCTCACGGACAGGGGGCAGCTACACTGAAGCTTTCTTT
. | . | TRBJ2-5 | TRBV4-2 | CASSQAGVGETQYF | TGTGCCAGCAGCCAAGCCGGGGTGGGTGAGACCCAGTACTTC
. | . | TRBJ1-3 | TRBV6-4 | CAREGAYRNTIYF | TGTGCCAGGGAAGGGGCGTATCGGAACACCATATATTTT
TRBD2 | few | TRBJ2-7 | TRBV5-1 | CASSLAPPGAGGPYEQYF | TGCGCCAGCAGCTTGGCCCCCCCGGGAGCGGGAGGGCCCTACGAGCAGTACTTC
. | . | TRBJ2-5 | TRBV9 | CASSDPGVRGETQYF | TGTGCCAGCAGCGACCCAGGGGTAAGGGGAGAGACCCAGTACTTC
TRBD1 | . | TRBJ2-7 | TRBV7-2 | CASSQTGQGTSYEQYF | TGTGCCAGCAGCCAAACGGGACAGGGGACATCCTACGAGCAGTACTTC
TRBD1 | once | TRBJ2-6 | TRBV27 | CASSPTDRTSGANVLTF | TGTGCCAGCAGTCCCACGGACAGGACCTCTGGGGCCAACGTCCTGACTTTC
. | . | TRBJ1-5 | TRBV6-1 | CASSEGGTQPQHF | TGTGCCAGCAGCGAAGGGGGAACTCAGCCCCAGCATTTT
. | few | TRBJ1-1 | TRBV18 | CASSPIGVRTEAFF | TGTGCCAGCTCACCAATCGGGGTAAGGACTGAAGCTTTCTTT
. | . | TRBJ2-7 | TRBV28 | CASSRYEQYF | TGTGCCAGCAGCCGATACGAGCAGTACTTC
. | . | TRBJ1-1 | TRBV9 | CASSSHMNTEAFF | TGTGCCAGCAGCTCACACATGAACACTGAAGCTTTCTTT
. | . | TRBJ2-4 | TRBV4-2 | CASSQYSLSLQYF | TGTGCCAGCAGCCAGTATAGCCTTTCACTTCAGTACTTC
TRBD1 | once | TRBJ1-1 | TRBV7-6 | CASSLGAGGLTEAFF | TGTGCCAGCAGCTTAGGAGCAGGGGGTTTAACTGAAGCTTTCTTT
TRBD2 | . | TRBJ2-5 | TRBV4-2 | CASSQGGLAGGQETQYF | TGTGCCAGCAGCCAAGGGGGACTAGCGGGGGGCCAAGAGACCCAGTACTTC
. | . | TRBJ2-3 | TRBV2 | CASSGDPRVGDTQYF | TGTGCCAGCAGTGGAGACCCTCGGGTGGGGGATACGCAGTATTTT
. | few | TRBJ2-6 | TRBV5-1 | CASSLDQDSGANVLTF | TGCGCCAGCAGCTTGGACCAAGACTCTGGGGCCAACGTCCTGACTTTC
. | . | TRBJ2-3 | TRBV11-2 | CASKKGDWSTDTQYF | TGTGCCAGCAAAAAGGGGGATTGGAGCACAGATACGCAGTATTTT
. | . | TRBJ2-1 | TRBV4-3 | CASSLGAYNEQFF | TGCGCCAGCAGCCTAGGGGCCTACAATGAGCAGTTCTTC
. | . | TRBJ2-7 | TRBV9 | CASSFSTQSSYEQYF | TGTGCCAGCAGCTTTTCCACTCAGAGCTCCTACGAGCAGTACTTC
. | . | TRBJ1-1 | TRBV30 | CAWSVRAVRPMNTEAFF | TGTGCCTGGAGTGTACGCGCTGTCAGGCCCATGAACACTGAAGCTTTCTTT
TRBD1 | . | TRBJ2-2 | TRBV5-1 | CASSLLPTGGAGELFF | TGCGCCAGCAGCTTGCTTCCGACAGGGGGAGCCGGGGAGCTGTTTTTT
. | . | TRBJ1-2 | TRBV18 | CASSPPILDGYTF | TGTGCCAGCTCACCACCGATCCTGGATGGCTACACCTTC
TRBD2 | once | TRBJ2-2 | TRBV11-3 | CASSSGLAGEDGELFF | TGTGCCAGCAGCTCCGGACTAGCGGGAGAGGATGGGGAGCTGTTTTTT
. | . | TRBJ2-1 | TRBV11-1 | CASSPRGYSSHEQFF | TGTGCCAGCAGCCCGAGGGGTTACTCGTCCCATGAGCAGTTCTTC
TRBD2 | . | TRBJ2-1 | TRBV27 | CASRSGTSLSYNEQFF | TGTGCCAGCAGGAGCGGGACCTCCTTAAGCTACAATGAGCAGTTCTTC